This TCR beta chain originates from a study of cytomegalovirus exposure and HLA in healthy donors. Study-wide results and limits: The study listed under 200 cytomegalovirus-associated TCR beta chains. In vitro work confirmed that a few CMV-associated chains recognize CMV antigens. A later analysis found first-cohort TCR clusters tended to co-occur in the 100 to 150 validation repertoires.

The protocol was immunoSEQ multiplex PCR, while the TCRdb copy is restricted to in-frame clones and leaves out a portion. The sample holds about 160,000 clones, 90% to 97% seen once. On this clone itself: The antigen is undetermined.

The sample comprised PBMCs. This receptor was obtained from a woman aged 18-29 years in good health and CMV-seronegative.

The CDR3 spells CASSQVWGGEGGGYTF. In nucleotides, the CDR3 is TGTGCCAGCAGCCAAGTTTGGGGAGGGGAAGGGGGTGGCTACACCTTC. The rearrangement links TRBV4-2 to TRBJ1-2; D may be TRBD1 (6 bases). CDR1 and CDR2 from the germline V gene are LGHNA and YNFKEQ. The CDR3 consists of 16 residues. The V end was cut by 1 base, the J end by 7 bases, with 19 bases between.